This T cell receptor (beta chain) was identified in a study of response to subunit inactivated influenza vaccine. TCRdb passed the RT-PCR reads through MiXCR, listing each CDR3 protein once. The sample lists around 580,000 distinct CDR3 sequences; about 12% were seen once. This clonotype was detected a few times. Its antigen is currently unknown. Study-level findings and limits: Every seasonal influenza vaccination brings in few new T cells, the authors suggested.

There are 16 residues in the CDR3. V was cut by 4 bases and J by 3 bases, with 14 bases left in between. Germline V CDR1 and CDR2: SGHDT, YYEEEE. This sample comprised PBMCs from blood, obtained on the day of vaccination. The J gene is TRBJ2-6, the V gene TRBV5-6; the D is unclear. This sequence was found in a man aged 50 to 60 who received an inactivated influenza vaccine. The CDR3 sequence is CASSPPAGDGANVLTF. CDR3 sequence (DNA): TGTGCCAGCAGCCCCCCGGCTGGGGATGGGGCCAACGTCCTGACTTTC.